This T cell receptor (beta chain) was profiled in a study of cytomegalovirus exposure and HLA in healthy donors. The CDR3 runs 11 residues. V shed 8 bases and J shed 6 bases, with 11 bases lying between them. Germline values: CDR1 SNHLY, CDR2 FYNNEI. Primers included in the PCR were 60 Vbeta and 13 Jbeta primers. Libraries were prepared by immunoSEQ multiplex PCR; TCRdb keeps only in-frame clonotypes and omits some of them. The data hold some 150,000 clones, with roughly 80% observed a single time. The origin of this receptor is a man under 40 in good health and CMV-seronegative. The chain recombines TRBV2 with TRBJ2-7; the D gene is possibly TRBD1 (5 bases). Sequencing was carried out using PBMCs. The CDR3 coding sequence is TGTGCCAGCGACAGTTACTCCGAGCAGTACTTC. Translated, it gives CASDSYSEQYF.